The 13 T cell receptor beta chains below come from one sample, sequenced in a study of blood T cell repertoires in COVID-19 (dated by TCRdb to the early 2020s). Library construction relied on the immunoSEQ multiplex PCR assay. TCRdb's version of the immuneACCESS table is confined to in-frame rearrangements and falls short of the full clone set. An unresolved V gene accounts for under half of the shortfall where checked; the remainder is of unknown origin. The sample table shows about 110,000 clones, and over 80% are seen once. The ten largest clones represent over 1% of the sample. Sequences were obtained from peripheral blood. These receptors all stem from a woman aged 30 to 39 with acute or convalescent COVID-19.

This clone appeared once. The J gene is TRBJ2-1, the V gene TRBV6-1; D perhaps matches TRBD1 (6 bases). This CDR3 comprises 17 residues. Trimming cost V 4 bases and J 3 bases, with 19 bases left between them. Per the germline V gene, CDR1 is MNHNS and CDR2 is SASEGT. This chain's CDR3 is CASSVGAALSIYNEQFF. The CDR3 DNA reads as TGTGCCAGCAGTGTGGGGGCAGCCCTTTCTATCTACAATGAGCAGTTCTTC.

This clone was observed a few times. V and J are TRBV2 and TRBJ1-5; 7 positions agree with TRBD1. Germline V lookup: CDR1 SNHLY, CDR2 FYNNEI. The CDR3 consists of 19 residues. Unmatched junction bases numbered 16, after V lost 2 bases and J lost 3 bases. The CDR3, as DNA: TGTGCCAGCAGTGAACTTAGGAGTGAGTGGGACAGTCTCAATCAGCCCCAGCATTTT. It encodes CASSELRSEWDSLNQPQHF. The variable domain in full, completed from reference TRBV2 and TRBJ1-5, reads EPEVTQTPSHQVTQMGQEVILRCVPISNHLYFYWYRQILGQKVEFLVSFYNNEISEKSEIFDDQFSVERPDGSNFTLKIRSTKLEDSAMYFCASSELRSEWDSLNQPQHFGDGTRLSIL.

The rearrangement links TRBV7-2 to TRBJ1-1; TRBD1 matches 9 bases. The ends lost 5 bases at V and 4 bases at J; junction bases unmatched: 5. Germline V gene sequence: CDR1 SGHTA, CDR2 FQGNSA. This CDR3 has 14 residues. CDR3 DNA sequence: TGTGCCAGCAGCCCCGACAGGGGGAGCACTGAAGCTTTCTTT. The encoded protein is CASSPDRGSTEAFF.

This clone was recorded once. The J gene is TRBJ2-1, the V gene TRBV19; 11 nucleotides agree with TRBD2. The CDR3 has 14 amino acids. In germline, CDR1 is LNHDA, CDR2 SQIVND (reference sequence). Trimming cost V 5 bases and J 4 bases; bases outside gene matches: 1. CDR3 in DNA: TGTGCCAGTAGTGCTAGCGGGGGGTACAATGAGCAGTTCTTC. Residues: CASSASGGYNEQFF.

The rearrangement joins TRBV28 to TRBJ1-3, with a possible D match to TRBD1 (5 bases). The CDR3 covers 17 residues. V dropped 2 bases and J dropped 0 bases, with 14 bases sitting between them. CDR1 and CDR2 (germline): MDHEN, SYDVKM. CDR3 DNA sequence: TGTGCCAGCAGTTTACCGAGGGACTCCCTCTCTGGAAACACCATATATTTT. It yields the protein CASSLPRDSLSGNTIYF. Drawing the rest from reference TRBV28 and TRBJ1-3, the complete variable domain is DVKVTQSSRYLVKRTGEKVFLECVQDMDHENMFWYRQDPGLGLRLIYFSYDVKMKEKGDIPEGYSVSREKKERFSLILESASTNQTSMYLCASSLPRDSLSGNTIYFGEGSWLTVV.

The sample holds one count of this clone. The V gene is TRBV5-5, the J gene TRBJ2-7, with 8 bases fitting TRBD1. CDR3 length: 16 amino acids. The V gene end was trimmed by 0 bases and the J gene end by 3 bases; junction bases not matched to a gene: 8. The germline CDR1 and CDR2 sequences are SGHKS and YYEKEE (reference sequence). The chain's CDR3 is CASSLGSQGAGYEQYF. The CDR3 coding sequence is TGTGCCAGCAGCTTGGGAAGCCAGGGGGCGGGCTACGAGCAGTACTTC.

The chain recombines TRBV5-4 with TRBJ2-1; 8 nucleotides match TRBD2. The CDR3 sequence is 15 residues long. J gave up 7 bases and V 4 bases, and 10 bases lay outside the gene matches. CDR1 is SGHNT, CDR2 YYREEE, per germline (reference sequence). The CDR3 reads CASSPSGSLYNEQFF. The DNA for the CDR3 is TGTGCCAGCAGCCCCAGCGGGAGTCTGTATAATGAGCAGTTCTTC.

This clone was counted only a few times. This rearrangement joins TRBV6-2 or TRBV6-3 to TRBJ1-1, with TRBD1 identical over 10 bases. The V and J ends lost 2 bases and 4 bases, in that order; junction bases with no gene match: 7. CDR1 and CDR2 from the germline V gene are MNHEY and SVGEGT. This CDR3 region has 16 residues. CDR3 nucleotide sequence: TGTGCCAGCAGTTACGAGACAGGGGGCGGGGGCACTGAAGCTTTCTTT. Protein: CASSYETGGGGTEAFF.

The chain links TRBV18 to TRBJ1-2; D gene unclear. The CDR3 is 11 residues long. Looked up from germline, CDR1 is KGHSH and CDR2 is LQKENI. The ends were cut back, 6 bases at V and 6 bases at J, with 8 bases in the middle. The CDR3 spells CASSRSDGYTF. Written as DNA, the CDR3 is TGTGCCAGCTCGCGATCTGATGGCTACACCTTC.

The chain links TRBV25-1 to TRBJ2-7, with 9 bases identical to TRBD1. The germline V gene has CDR1 MGHDK and CDR2 SYGVNS. The CDR3 loop spans 13 amino acids. The V gene end was trimmed by 5 bases and the J gene end by 7 bases; junction bases not matched to a gene: 6. The CDR3 reads CASSPRTGVEQYF. DNA for the CDR3: TGTGCCAGCAGTCCGCGGACAGGGGTTGAGCAGTACTTC.

The chain couples TRBV28 to TRBJ2-1, with 9 bases fitting TRBD1. The CDR3 contains 15 residues. V shed 6 bases and J 5 bases; nucleotides not matched to a gene: 8. The germline V gene has CDR1 MDHEN and CDR2 SYDVKM. The CDR3 DNA reads as TGTGCCAGCAGATCCCCGGGACAGGGAAACAATGAGCAGTTCTTC. This encodes CASRSPGQGNNEQFF.

The chain employs TRBV7-9 and TRBJ1-5, with no clear D. CDR1 and CDR2 from the germline V gene are SEHNR and FQNEAQ (reference sequence). V lost 1 base and J lost 6, with 13 bases in between. The length of the CDR3 is 15 residues. CDR3 protein: CASSLGTYEGQPQHF. CDR3 bases: TGTGCCAGCAGCTTAGGAACATATGAGGGTCAGCCCCAGCATTTT.

The chain couples TRBV12-3 or TRBV12-4 to TRBJ1-2, with a tentative D call TRBD1 (5 bases). The V end was cut by 6 bases, the J end by 4 bases, with 12 bases between. The length of the CDR3 is 13 residues. The CDR3: CASRRGPRYGYTF. In DNA form, the CDR3 reads TGTGCCAGCAGAAGGGGCCCGCGCTATGGCTACACCTTC.